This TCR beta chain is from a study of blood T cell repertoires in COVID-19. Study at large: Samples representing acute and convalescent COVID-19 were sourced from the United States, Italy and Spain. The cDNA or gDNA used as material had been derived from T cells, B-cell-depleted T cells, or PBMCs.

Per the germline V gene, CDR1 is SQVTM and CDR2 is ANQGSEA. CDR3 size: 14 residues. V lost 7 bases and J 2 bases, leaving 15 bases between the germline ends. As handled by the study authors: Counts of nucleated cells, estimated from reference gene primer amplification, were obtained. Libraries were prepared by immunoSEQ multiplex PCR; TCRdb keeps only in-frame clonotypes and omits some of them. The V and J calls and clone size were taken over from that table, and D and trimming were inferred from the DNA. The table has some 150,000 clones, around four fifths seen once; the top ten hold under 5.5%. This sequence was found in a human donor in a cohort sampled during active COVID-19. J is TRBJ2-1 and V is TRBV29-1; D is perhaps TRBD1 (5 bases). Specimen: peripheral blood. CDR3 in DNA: TGCAGCGCTGGGGCGGTCAGCGCCTACAATGAGCAGTTCTTC. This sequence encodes CSAGAVSAYNEQFF.